The sequence of this T cell receptor beta chain was determined in a study of STAT5B mutations in CD4+ large granular lymphocyte leukemia. About the study: Healthy donors showed HLA-associated enrichment of the CDR3 'QG' motif.

CDR1 is ENHRY, CDR2 SYGVKD, per germline. The CDR3 runs to 16 residues. Trimming cost V 7 bases and J 1 base, with 16 bases left between them. For this clone: Its antigen remains unidentified.

Per the original data handling: Lowest detectable productive clonotype frequency was 2.59 x 10-5. The assay was immunoSEQ multiplex PCR, and TCRdb's table has in-frame clones only and misses some. V and J calls and clone size are copied from that table; D and trimming were computed from the DNA. The sample has 20,000 to 25,000 clones, around 70% seen once. Study findings and constraints: No patients shared main leukemic clonotypes, though approximately 26% appeared at low frequency elsewhere. Without putative leukemic clones, patient CD4-sorted repertoires remained more clonal than healthy CD4+ repertoires.

Sequenced input: CD4+ T cells from blood buffy coats. The chain uses TRBV10-3 and TRBJ2-2; D is undetermined. This TCR was sampled from a human donor in good health. The CDR3 region is CAIKKGTARNTGELFF. The CDR3 region has the DNA TGTGCCATCAAGAAAGGAACAGCCCGGAACACCGGGGAGCTGTTTTTT.